The 13 T cell receptor beta chains in this list originate from one sample, sequenced in a study of blood T cells in healthy people across ages. Together with a sample-barcoded 5' primer, a J-beta primer mix was included in a second PCR lasting roughly 6 to 12 cycles. In TCRdb, the 5' RACE reads were re-called with MiXCR into one record per CDR3 protein. Of approximately 1,000,000 distinct CDR3 sequences detected, roughly 45% appear once; the ten largest clones hold approximately 19%. What was sequenced was blood. These receptors originate from a woman in her sixties or seventies in good health.

This clonotype was seen repeatedly, ten times or more. The chain combines TRBV20-1 with TRBJ2-1; D is possibly TRBD1 (5 bases). V was cut by 1 base and J by 7 bases, with 26 bases left in between. Looked up from germline, CDR1 is DFQATT and CDR2 is SNEGSKA (reference sequence). The CDR3 extends over 18 amino acids. The CDR3 reads CSARADLTAHMGFNEQFF. The CDR3 region has the DNA TGCAGTGCTAGAGCCGACCTGACAGCCCATATGGGATTTAATGAGCAGTTCTTC.

The chain is built from TRBV3-1 and TRBJ2-2; no clear D. This CDR3 has 17 amino acids. CDR1 LGHDT and CDR2 YNNKEL come from the germline V gene (reference sequence). Trimming pared 4 bases from V and 4 bases from J, leaving 19 bases between. This chain's CDR3 is CASSPRAGPDPTGELFF. The CDR3 DNA reads TGTGCCAGCAGCCCCCGGGCCGGGCCAGACCCCACCGGGGAGCTGTTTTTT.

This clonotype was seen once. The chain joins TRBV7-2 to TRBJ2-5; no clear D. The J call is uncertain, as TRBJ2-7 better fits the DNA end. The CDR3 spans 15 residues. Germline V CDR1 and CDR2: SGHTA, FQGNSA. The CDR3 protein is CASSLFRLTAYEQYF. CDR3 sequence (DNA): TGTGCCAGCAGCTTATTCCGCCTCACGGCCTACGAGCAGTACTTC.

This clonotype was detected a few times. The rearrangement joins TRBV10-3 to TRBJ2-4; D remains unclear. CDR1 is ENHRY, CDR2 SYGVKD, per germline. The ends were cut back, 0 bases at V and 4 bases at J, with 4 bases in the middle. The CDR3 is made up of 13 amino acids. CDR3: CAISESGKNIQYF. For the CDR3, the DNA is TGTGCCATCAGTGAGTCTGGTAAAAACATTCAGTACTTC.

The chain recombines TRBV27 with TRBJ2-4; the D call may be TRBD1 or TRBD2 (5 bases each). CDR1 and CDR2 from the germline V gene are MNHEY and SMNVEV (reference sequence). V lost 3 bases and J lost 0, with 9 bases in between. There are 15 residues in the CDR3. The CDR3 sequence: CASSLLGVAKNIQYF. The CDR3 DNA sequence: TGTGCCAGCAGTTTGTTGGGGGTAGCCAAAAACATTCAGTACTTC.

The chain's CDR3 is CASATGNGNQPQHF. DNA of the CDR3: TGTGCCAGCGCGACAGGGAACGGGAATCAGCCCCAGCATTTT. V is TRBV5-5 and J is TRBJ1-5; 7 bases match TRBD1. V dropped 7 bases and J dropped 4; count of bases not matched to a gene: 8. The CDR3 runs to 14 residues. Germline values: CDR1 SGHKS, CDR2 YYEKEE (reference sequence).

V is TRBV20-1 and J is TRBJ1-6; D is undetermined. Germline V gene data show CDR1 as DFQATT and CDR2 as SNEGSKA (reference sequence). V was shortened by 5 bases and J by 7 bases, with 6 bases between the two germline ends. The CDR3 sequence is 11 residues long. CDR3 sequence: CSAGENSPLHF. CDR3 in DNA: TGCAGTGCTGGGGAGAATTCACCCCTCCACTTT.

This chain links TRBV29-1 with TRBJ2-1; the D is unclear. The DNA end is a closer match to TRBJ2-7, so the J assignment may be wrong. The CDR3 spans 12 residues. Germline V gene data show CDR1 as SQVTM and CDR2 as ANQGSEA. This CDR3 reads CSVAERINEQYF. For the CDR3, the DNA is TGCAGCGTTGCGGAGAGGATAAATGAGCAGTACTTC.

The chain uses TRBV3-1 and TRBJ1-1, with 7 positions matching TRBD1. Germline CDR1 is LGHDT and CDR2 is YNNKEL (reference sequence). This CDR3 has 13 amino acids. The V and J ends lost 1 base and 10 bases, in that order; junction bases with no gene match: 6. The DNA of the CDR3 is TGTGCCAGCAGCCAAGCAGGGGGTGGGCGAGCTTTCTTT. Translated: CASSQAGGGRAFF.

This sequence joins TRBV4-1 and TRBJ2-7; 13 nucleotides line up with TRBD2. The CDR3 is 15 amino acids. Germline-derived CDR1 and CDR2 are MGHRA and YSYEKL. V lost 3 bases to trimming and J lost 6 bases; unmatched junction nucleotides: 5. Here the CDR3 DNA reads TGCGCCAGCAGCCATGGACTAGCGGGAGTTGGCGAGCAGTACTTC. Translating it yields CASSHGLAGVGEQYF.

This clonotype has more than one count but fewer than ten. The chain carries TRBV7-8 and TRBJ2-5, with D unresolved. The germline V and J ends were trimmed by 8 bases and 3 bases, with 19 bases remaining between them. Germline CDR1 and CDR2: SGHVS and FQNEAQ. The CDR3 length is 15 residues. CDR3 residues: CASSLILNTKETQYF. In DNA, the CDR3 is TGTGCCAGCTCCTTAATCTTAAACACCAAAGAGACCCAGTACTTC.

This clonotype was seen just once. Here the CDR3 omits its conserved ending phenylalanine or tryptophan, so a read error is the likely source. The rearrangement uses TRBV27 and TRBJ2-5; perhaps TRBD1 as D (5 bases). Trimming shortened V by 3 bases and J by 6 bases, and 11 bases separated the two germline ends. Germline CDR1 reads MNHEY; CDR2 reads SMNVEV (reference sequence). The CDR3 sequence is 13 residues long. In DNA form, the CDR3 reads TGTGCCAGCAGTTTGGGGCAGGGCCAGACCCAGTACTTG. Translation gives CASSLGQGQTQYL.

The sample holds a few counts of this clonotype. CDR3 region: CSARVPNQPQHF. CDR3 DNA sequence: TGCAGTGCTAGGGTCCCCAATCAGCCCCAGCATTTT. The rearrangement joins TRBV20-1 to TRBJ1-5; D ambiguous. The CDR3 runs to 12 residues. Germline V gene sequence: CDR1 DFQATT, CDR2 SNEGSKA (reference sequence). V lost 3 bases and J 3 bases, leaving 6 bases between the germline ends.